This note documents a single T cell receptor (beta chain) sequence. As yet, its antigen is unknown. In germline, CDR1 is MNHNS, CDR2 SASEGT. The CDR3 consists of 14 residues. Trimming pared 2 bases from V and 7 bases from J, leaving 14 bases between. Method: immunoSEQ multiplex PCR; TCRdb's copy keeps in-frame clones and lacks some. The data contain 75,000 to 95,000 clones, 84% of them singletons. These data belong to a study of OX40 agonist ivuxolimab in advanced cancers. Study outcomes and limitations: On average, CD8+ T cells had more expanded clones than CD4+.

V usage is TRBV6-1 and J usage is TRBJ1-2; perhaps TRBD1 as D (5 bases). This receptor was taken from an adult with an advanced solid tumor such as melanoma, head and neck, liver or kidney cancer. This specimen consisted of CD4+ or CD8+ T cells sorted from blood, obtained in a trial of the OX40 agonist ivuxolimab. CDR3 protein: CASSEQPGVSGYTF. CDR3 sequence (DNA): TGTGCCAGCAGTGAACAACCGGGGGTCTCTGGCTACACCTTC.